The T cell receptor beta chain described here comes from a study of graft-versus-host responses after intestinal transplantation. As for the study in general: Every transplant recipient was induced with anti-thymocyte globulin, then maintained on tacrolimus and steroids for two to four years. Overall study findings and caveats: GvH clones detected in recipient marrow included some appearing first in ileum or blood.

V gave up 0 bases and J gave up 2 bases; unmatched junction bases: 3. The CDR3 spans 15 residues. Per the germline V gene, CDR1 is SGHRS and CDR2 is YFSETQ. This table comes from immunoSEQ multiplex PCR, and its TCRdb copy is limited to in-frame clones, with some not included. The sample has around 84,000 clones, roughly four fifths seen once; the top ten hold about a sixth. Worth noting for this clone: Antigen specificity is unknown.

Sequencing used unstimulated CD8+ T cells sorted from spleen or lymph node cells, obtained before intestinal transplant. The clonotype was recovered from a human donor who received an intestinal transplant. This sequence joins TRBV5-1 and TRBJ2-3, with 7 bases lining up with TRBD1. The CDR3 coding sequence is TGCGCCAGCAGCTTGGGGACAGGATACACAGATACGCAGTATTTT. Protein: CASSLGTGYTDTQYF.